Presented here are 9 T cell receptor beta chains from one specimen sequenced in a study of blood T cell repertoires in COVID-19. Measured with immunoSEQ multiplex PCR; TCRdb has only the in-frame clones, and not every one. The data show approximately 260,000 clones, around 83% seen once. The sequencing sample was made of peripheral blood. The receptors come from a woman at least 80 years old with acute or convalescent COVID-19.

The chain combines TRBV24-1 with TRBJ1-2; TRBD1 agrees at 8 bases. The V segment lost 4 bases and the J segment 4 bases; nucleotides outside the gene matches: 7. The CDR3 consists of 15 residues. CDR1 and CDR2 (germline): KGHDR, SFDVKD. The CDR3 region has the DNA TGTGCCACCAGTGACACAGGGGGACGGTCCTATGGCTACACCTTC. Amino acid sequence: CATSDTGGRSYGYTF.

This clone was detected a few times. At the DNA level, this CDR3 is encoded by other sequences in the same sample as well. The chain uses TRBV11-2 and TRBJ1-1, with a tentative D call TRBD1 (5 bases). Trimming took off 6 bases at V and 1 base at J, with 9 bases between the two ends. CDR1 is SGHAT, CDR2 FQNNGV, per germline. This CDR3 has 13 amino acids. As DNA, the CDR3 is TGTGCCAGCAGTCCGGACACGAACACTGAAGCTTTCTTT. Amino acid sequence: CASSPDTNTEAFF.

A note on this clone: Within the sample, other DNA sequences also encode this same CDR3. The chain recombines TRBV30 with TRBJ2-2, with 7 bases matching TRBD1. This CDR3 region has 15 residues. With V trimmed by 0 bases and J by 4 bases, 5 bases remained unmatched. Germline V gene sequence: CDR1 GTSNPN, CDR2 SVGIG (reference sequence). In DNA form, the CDR3 reads TGTGCCTGGAGTGTAAGGGGGCGCGGCACCGGGGAGCTGTTTTTT. Amino acid sequence: CAWSVRGRGTGELFF.

J is TRBJ2-3 and V is TRBV3-1 (or the pseudogene TRBV3-2); TRBD2 matches at 15 bases. The J segment lost 6 bases and the V segment lost 4 bases, leaving 5 bases of the junction unmatched. Germline V lookup: CDR1 LGHDT, CDR2 YNNKEL (reference sequence). CDR3 length: 16 amino acids. The CDR3, as DNA: TGTGCCAGCAGCCTAGGACTAGCGGGGGGGCAGGATACGCAGTATTTT. Amino acid sequence: CASSLGLAGGQDTQYF.

This chain links TRBV7-9 with TRBJ1-2; 8 positions agree with TRBD1. The ends lost 5 bases at V and 7 bases at J; junction bases unmatched: 6. CDR1 SEHNR and CDR2 FQNEAQ come from the germline V gene (reference sequence). The CDR3 has 13 amino acids. The CDR3 nucleotides read TGTGCCAGCAGCAGACAGGGGAGGGGTGGCTACACCTTC. The encoded protein is CASSRQGRGGYTF.

The chain has TRBV5-1 and TRBJ2-1; maybe TRBD1 (6 bases). The CDR3 extends over 14 amino acids. In germline, CDR1 is SGHRS, CDR2 YFSETQ. The germline V and J ends were trimmed by 2 bases and 5 bases, with 11 bases remaining between them. CDR3 DNA: TGCGCCAGCAGCTTAGGGGGACACCACAATGAGCAGTTCTTC. It yields the protein CASSLGGHHNEQFF.

Remarks on this clone: This same CDR3 is encoded by further DNA sequences in the sample. This rearrangement joins TRBV9 to TRBJ2-1; TRBD2 matches at 8 bases. This CDR3 contains 16 residues. Trimming at V came to 0 bases and at J to 5 bases, leaving 7 bases not matched to a gene. Germline V gene lookup returns CDR1 SGDLS and CDR2 YYNGEE. The CDR3 DNA follows: TGTGCCAGCAGCGTAGCTCTACGGGGGGGCGACAATGAGCAGTTCTTC. Translating it yields CASSVALRGGDNEQFF.

The chain recombines TRBV7-8 with TRBJ1-1, with 7 bases identical to TRBD1. Germline V CDR1 and CDR2: SGHVS, FQNEAQ. V gave up 6 bases and J gave up 5 bases; unmatched junction bases: 12. The CDR3 length is 15 residues. CDR3 loop: CASSPIDRANTEAFF. DNA of the CDR3: TGTGCCAGCAGTCCCATCGACAGGGCGAATACTGAAGCTTTCTTT.

The chain has TRBV7-2 and TRBJ1-2; D gene uncertain. There are 11 residues in the CDR3. Between the trimmed V and J ends, which lost 5 bases and 8 bases, there was a span of 9 bases. Looked up from germline, CDR1 is SGHTA and CDR2 is FQGNSA. For the CDR3, the DNA is TGTGCCAGCAGCCCCCCTCCCGGCTACACCTTC. It specifies CASSPPPGYTF.